This T cell receptor (beta chain) was sequenced for a study of technical replicates of blood from a handful of donors. The CDR3 length is 15 residues. Germline V lookup: CDR1 SGHAT, CDR2 FQNNGV. The germline V and J ends were trimmed by 4 bases and 2 bases, with 9 bases remaining between them. TCRdb keeps only in-frame clones here, not all; method: immunoSEQ multiplex PCR. The sample lists roughly 100,000 clones, 96% occurring once. The material sequenced was T cells isolated from PBMCs. This clonotype originated in a human donor in good health. The chain recombines TRBV11-2 with TRBJ2-6; maybe TRBD2 (5 bases). The CDR3 loop reads CASSSRGAGANVLTF. In nucleotides, the CDR3 is TGTGCCAGCAGCTCACGGGGAGCTGGGGCCAACGTCCTGACTTTC.